The 9 T cell receptor beta chains below were found in one sample sequenced in a study of blood T cell repertoires in COVID-19. The protocol was immunoSEQ multiplex PCR, while the TCRdb copy is restricted to in-frame clones and leaves out a portion. The sample has more than 70,000 clones; 70% to 90% are singletons. Sequenced input: peripheral blood. These receptors originate from a woman older than 75 with acute or convalescent COVID-19.

The CDR3 loop reads CASSLDSFSGANVLTF. In nucleotides, the CDR3 is TGTGCCAGCAGCTTGGACAGTTTCTCTGGGGCCAACGTCCTGACTTTC. The chain carries TRBV5-4 and TRBJ2-6; D is undetermined. Germline-derived CDR1 and CDR2 are SGHNT and YYREEE (reference sequence). Trimming pared 0 bases from V and 0 bases from J, leaving 7 bases between. CDR3 length: 16 residues.

V usage is TRBV4-2 and J usage is TRBJ1-2, with D uncertain. The CDR3 covers 14 residues. Looked up from germline, CDR1 is LGHNA and CDR2 is YNFKEQ. V was clipped by 0 bases and J by 8 bases, with 13 bases between them. CDR3 DNA sequence: TGTGCCAGCAGCCAAGACTCAGCCTTGGGCGGCTACACCTTC. Translating it yields CASSQDSALGGYTF.

This clone appeared once. The chain joins TRBV21-1 to TRBJ2-6; the table's D call, TRBD1, was not checked against the DNA. TRBV21-1 constitutes a pseudogene. CDR3 length: 18 amino acids. The CDR3 nucleotides read TGTGCCAGCAGCAAATGGGGACAGGGGGTCCCTGGGGCCAACGTCCTGACTTTC. It yields the protein CASSKWGQGVPGANVLTF.

The chain carries TRBV6-6 and TRBJ1-1; tentatively, D is TRBD1 (5 bases). Germline V gene lookup returns CDR1 MNHNY and CDR2 SVGAGI (reference sequence). The CDR3 totals 15 residues. V was trimmed by 8 bases and J by 6 bases, leaving 22 bases between them. The CDR3 loop is CASHAWGGMVAEAFF. Written as DNA, the CDR3 is TGTGCCAGCCACGCGTGGGGGGGGATGGTAGCTGAAGCTTTCTTT.

This clone was seen a handful of times. The rearrangement uses TRBV5-4 and TRBJ1-4; 9 bases are shared with TRBD1. The CDR3 runs to 17 residues. Trimming took 3 bases from V and 8 from J; bases not matched to a gene: 14. Germline assignment: CDR1 SGHNT and CDR2 YYREEE (reference sequence). In DNA form, the CDR3 reads TGTGCCAGCAGCTCCAAGGGACAGGGTGTTATCCAAGAAAAACTGTTTTTT. As protein: CASSSKGQGVIQEKLFF. The entire variable domain, with the rest obtained from reference TRBV5-4 and TRBJ1-4, is as follows: ETGVTQSPTHLIKTRGQQVTLRCSSQSGHNTVSWYQQALGQGPQFIFQYYREEENGRGNFPPRFSGLQFPNYSSELNVNALELDDSALYLCASSSKGQGVIQEKLFFGSGTQLSVL.

This clone was counted once. The rearrangement uses TRBV7-9 and TRBJ1-2; 9 nucleotides match TRBD1. CDR3 length: 15 amino acids. V gave up 1 base and J gave up 7 bases; unmatched junction bases: 7. Germline V gene sequence: CDR1 SEHNR, CDR2 FQNEAQ (reference sequence). The CDR3 here is CASSLGGQGPSGYTF. The CDR3 nucleotides read TGTGCCAGCAGCTTAGGGGGACAGGGTCCTAGTGGCTACACCTTC.

The chain is built from TRBV28 and TRBJ1-4; no firm D call. This CDR3 region has 13 residues. The V end lost 7 bases, the J end lost 4 bases, and 10 bases lay between the germline ends. Germline V gene sequence: CDR1 MDHEN, CDR2 SYDVKM. The CDR3 reads CASTRAGNEKLFF. The CDR3 coding sequence is TGTGCCAGCACCCGTGCGGGTAATGAAAAACTGTTTTTT.

The chain carries TRBV4-1 and TRBJ1-5; weak D call: TRBD1 (5 bases). Trimming took 3 bases from V and 2 from J, leaving 20 bases between them. The CDR3 runs to 18 residues. The germline gives CDR1 MGHRA, CDR2 YSYEKL. CDR3 sequence (DNA): TGCGCCAGCAGCCACGACTCCGGGGGTCCGATCGGCAATCAGCCCCAGCATTTT. This encodes CASSHDSGGPIGNQPQHF.

For the CDR3, the DNA is TGCGCCAGCAGCTACCATGGGACTAGCGGGGCCCTTTACAATGAGCAGTTCTTC. It encodes CASSYHGTSGALYNEQFF. The chain employs TRBV5-1 and TRBJ2-1; 13 nucleotides align to TRBD2. Germline loops: CDR1 SGHRS, CDR2 YFSETQ. Trimming took 3 bases from V and 4 from J; bases not matched to a gene: 10. This CDR3 comprises 18 residues.